The present TCR beta chain was sequenced within a study of blood T cell repertoires in COVID-19. Study-level background: There were acute and convalescent COVID-19 samples, and they came from the United States, Italy and Spain.

Using immunoSEQ multiplex PCR, the repertoire was profiled, and TCRdb retains in-frame clones only, with some absent. The sample has roughly 150,000 clones, about 85% seen once. This clone was detected ten times or more. The V gene lost 4 bases and the J gene lost 5 bases, with 16 bases spanning the gap. CDR3 length: 14 amino acids. Looked up from germline, CDR1 is SGHRS and CDR2 is YFSETQ. Sequenced material: peripheral blood. The chain combines TRBV5-1 with TRBJ2-7, with a weak D call TRBD2 (5 bases). This clonotype was obtained from a man between 65 and 80 years old who had recovered from COVID-19. The CDR3 DNA follows: TGCGCCAGCAGCCCCATTTCGGGATATAACGAGCAGTACTTC. It specifies CASSPISGYNEQYF.